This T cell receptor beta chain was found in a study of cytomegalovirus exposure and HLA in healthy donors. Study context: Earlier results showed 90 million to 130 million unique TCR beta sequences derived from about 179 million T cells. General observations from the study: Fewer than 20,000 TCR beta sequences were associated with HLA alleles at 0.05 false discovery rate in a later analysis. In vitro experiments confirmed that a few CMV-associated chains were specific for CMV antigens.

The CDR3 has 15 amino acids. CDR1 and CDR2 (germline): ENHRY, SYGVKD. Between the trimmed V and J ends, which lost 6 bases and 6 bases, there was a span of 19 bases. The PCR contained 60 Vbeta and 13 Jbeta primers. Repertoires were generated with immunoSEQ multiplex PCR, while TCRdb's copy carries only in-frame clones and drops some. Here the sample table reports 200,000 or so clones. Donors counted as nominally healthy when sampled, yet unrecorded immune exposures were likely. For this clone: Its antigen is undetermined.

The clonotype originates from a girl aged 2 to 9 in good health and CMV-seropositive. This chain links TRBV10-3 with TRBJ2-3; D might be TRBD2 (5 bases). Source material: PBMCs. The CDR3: CAISGVAPGADTQYF. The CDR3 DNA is TGTGCCATCAGCGGGGTGGCCCCAGGAGCGGATACGCAGTATTTT.